This T cell receptor (beta chain) originates from a study of graft-versus-host responses after intestinal transplantation. Note on this clone: Its antigen is unknown.

Data came from immunoSEQ multiplex PCR; TCRdb stores just in-frame clones and leaves some out. This table holds just over 15,000 clones, 80% to 90% found once. CDR1 is SEHNR and CDR2 is FQNEAQ in the germline V gene (reference sequence). The V and J ends lost 1 base and 2 bases respectively, with 15 bases between them. The CDR3 is made up of 16 amino acids. General study points: The highest levels of circulating GvH clones went along with early declines in HvG clones after transplant.

The rearrangement uses TRBV7-9 and TRBJ2-7; unclear D gene. The TCR originated in a human patient who received an intestinal transplant, so some T cells may come from the graft donor. The sequencing here drew on bone marrow, taken less than 130 days after intestinal transplantation. The CDR3 DNA is TGTGCCAGCAGCTTAGAATCGAAAGGGCCTCCCTACGAGCAGTACTTC. This sequence encodes CASSLESKGPPYEQYF.